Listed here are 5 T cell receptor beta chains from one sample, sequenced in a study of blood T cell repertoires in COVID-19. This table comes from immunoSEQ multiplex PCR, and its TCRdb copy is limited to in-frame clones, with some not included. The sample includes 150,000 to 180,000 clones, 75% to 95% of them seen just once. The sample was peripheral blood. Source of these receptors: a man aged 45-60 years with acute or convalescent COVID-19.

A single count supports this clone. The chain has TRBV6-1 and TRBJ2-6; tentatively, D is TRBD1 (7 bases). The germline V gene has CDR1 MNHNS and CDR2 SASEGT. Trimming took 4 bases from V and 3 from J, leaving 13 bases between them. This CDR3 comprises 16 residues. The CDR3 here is CASSATGRFGANVLTF. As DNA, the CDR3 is TGTGCCAGCAGTGCGACAGGGAGGTTTGGGGCCAACGTCCTGACTTTC.

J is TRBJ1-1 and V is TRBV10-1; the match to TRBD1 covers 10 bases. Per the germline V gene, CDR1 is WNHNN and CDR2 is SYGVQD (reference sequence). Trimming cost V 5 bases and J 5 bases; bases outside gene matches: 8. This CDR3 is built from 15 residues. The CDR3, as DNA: TGCGCCAGCAGTCCCGAGGACAGGGGGAGTACTGAAGCTTTCTTT. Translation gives CASSPEDRGSTEAFF.

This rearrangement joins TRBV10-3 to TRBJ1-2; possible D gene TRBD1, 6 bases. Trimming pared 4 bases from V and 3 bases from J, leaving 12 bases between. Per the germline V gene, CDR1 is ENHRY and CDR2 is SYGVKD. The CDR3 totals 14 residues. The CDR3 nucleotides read TGTGCCATCAGTGGAGGGGGAATTCACTATGGCTACACCTTC. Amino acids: CAISGGGIHYGYTF.

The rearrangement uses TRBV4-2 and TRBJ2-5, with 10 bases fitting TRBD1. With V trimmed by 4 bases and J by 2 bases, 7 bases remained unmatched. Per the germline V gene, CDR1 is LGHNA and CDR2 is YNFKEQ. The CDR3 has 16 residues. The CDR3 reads CASSLLGDRGQETQYF. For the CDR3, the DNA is TGTGCCAGCAGCCTCCTCGGGGACAGGGGTCAAGAGACCCAGTACTTC.

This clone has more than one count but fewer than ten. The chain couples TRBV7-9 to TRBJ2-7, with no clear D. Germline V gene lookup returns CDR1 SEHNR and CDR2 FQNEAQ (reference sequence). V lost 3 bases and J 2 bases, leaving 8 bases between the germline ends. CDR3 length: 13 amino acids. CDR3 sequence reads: CASSLAGTYEQYF. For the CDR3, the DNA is TGTGCCAGCAGCTTGGCAGGAACCTACGAGCAGTACTTC.